Shown below are 20 T cell receptor beta chains from a single sample sequenced in a study of T cells in Graves' hyperthyroidism and ophthalmopathy. Amplification targeted TCR beta CDR3 regions from RNA transcripts. Carried out on the TCR CDR3, a first-round RT-PCR used the HTBI primer set. TCRdb passed the multiplex PCR reads through MiXCR, listing each CDR3 protein once. The sample holds under 400,000 distinct CDR3 sequences, over 11% seen once. Sequencing was carried out using blood. These receptors all come from a woman in her sixties with Graves' hyperthyroidism.

In nucleotides, the CDR3 is TGTGCCAGCAGCCCCAACAGGGCGTTGAACACTGAAGCTTTCTTT. Its protein product is CASSPNRALNTEAFF. V usage is TRBV7-2 and J usage is TRBJ1-1; D is possibly TRBD1 (6 bases). Germline values: CDR1 SGHTA, CDR2 FQGNSA. Trimming shortened V by 5 bases and J by 0 bases, and 13 bases separated the two germline ends. The CDR3 is 15 amino acids.

The V gene is TRBV29-1, the J gene TRBJ1-4; D might be TRBD1 (6 bases). Germline values: CDR1 SQVTM, CDR2 ANQGSEA. V lost 7 bases and J lost 3, with 12 bases in between. The CDR3 consists of 13 residues. CDR3 sequence reads: CSAGGGSNEKLFF. Here the CDR3 DNA reads TGCAGCGCTGGAGGGGGGTCTAATGAAAAACTGTTTTTT.

This clonotype has a count of ten or more. The V gene is TRBV10-3, the J gene TRBJ2-1; D call uncertain. Trimming took 3 bases from V and 0 from J, leaving 12 bases between them. Germline lookup yields CDR1 ENHRY and CDR2 SYGVKD. The CDR3 extends over 16 amino acids. The CDR3 sequence: CAISDSTWSSYNEQFF. DNA for the CDR3: TGTGCCATCAGTGACAGTACATGGAGCTCCTACAATGAGCAGTTCTTC.

This clonotype has at least ten counts. The rearrangement uses TRBV28 and TRBJ1-1; 8 nucleotides match TRBD1. Losses at the gene ends were 7 bases for V and 4 bases for J; bases not matched to a gene: 11. CDR1 and CDR2 from the germline V gene are MDHEN and SYDVKM. There are 15 residues in the CDR3. Here the CDR3 reads CASIAGTGRFTEAFF. The DNA of the CDR3 is TGTGCCAGCATTGCCGGGACAGGACGCTTCACTGAAGCTTTCTTT. The entire variable domain, with the rest obtained from reference TRBV28 and TRBJ1-1, is as follows: DVKVTQSSRYLVKRTGEKVFLECVQDMDHENMFWYRQDPGLGLRLIYFSYDVKMKEKGDIPEGYSVSREKKERFSLILESASTNQTSMYLCASIAGTGRFTEAFFGQGTRLTVV.

The chain links TRBV12-3 or TRBV12-4 to TRBJ1-5; unclear D gene. V lost 3 bases and J 7 bases, leaving 7 bases between the germline ends. The CDR3 runs to 12 residues. CDR3 in DNA: TGTGCCAGCAGTTTGGAGATCCAGCCCCAGCATTTT. Its translation: CASSLEIQPQHF.

The sample holds many counts of this clonotype. V and J are TRBV12-3 or TRBV12-4 and TRBJ1-1; weak D call: TRBD1 (6 bases). CDR3 size: 14 residues. Deletions cut 7 bases from V and 5 bases from J, with 17 bases between. CDR3 sequence (DNA): TGTGCCAGCACTGTACTGGACAGATTTACTGAAGCTTTCTTT. Encoded protein: CASTVLDRFTEAFF.

This clonotype was detected many times. V and J are TRBV28 and TRBJ2-4; a weak D match, TRBD1 (5 bases). CDR3 length: 15 amino acids. Trimming left V 3 bases short and J 4 bases short, with 13 bases between. From germline, CDR1 is MDHEN and CDR2 SYDVKM. Here the CDR3 reads CASSFYPGMKNIQYF. CDR3 in DNA: TGTGCCAGCAGTTTCTACCCAGGGATGAAAAACATTCAGTACTTC.

This clonotype was seen at least ten times. The genes are TRBV20-1 and TRBJ1-5; D not resolved. CDR3 length equals 15 residues. Trimming shortened V by 0 bases and J by 0 bases, and 9 bases separated the two germline ends. In germline, CDR1 is DFQATT, CDR2 SNEGSKA (reference sequence). The chain's CDR3 is CSARDQGYSNQPQHF. As DNA, the CDR3 is TGCAGTGCTAGAGATCAAGGATATAGCAATCAGCCCCAGCATTTT.

This clonotype was picked up one time. This sequence may be a read error, since a much larger clone differs from it by one base. This chain links TRBV20-1 with TRBJ2-1, with a tentative D call TRBD2 (7 bases). The J call is uncertain, as TRBJ2-7 better fits the DNA end. Germline V CDR1 and CDR2: DFQATT, SNEGSKA (reference sequence). The CDR3 consists of 17 residues. The CDR3 protein is CSARVPAGAGADNEQYF. The CDR3 DNA sequence: TGCAGTGCTAGAGTCCCGGCGGGGGCGGGGGCCGATAATGAGCAGTACTTC.

This chain joins TRBV5-5 and TRBJ2-3; D remains unclear. The CDR3 length is 14 residues. The ends were cut back, 4 bases at V and 3 bases at J, with 12 bases in the middle. Germline V gene sequence: CDR1 SGHKS, CDR2 YYEKEE (reference sequence). CDR3 sequence: CASSRTDVTDTQYF. CDR3 coding DNA: TGTGCCAGCAGCCGAACGGATGTAACAGATACGCAGTATTTT.

This clonotype has just a few counts. The chain employs TRBV10-1 and TRBJ2-2; D might be TRBD1 or TRBD2, each matching 5 bases. There are 16 residues in the CDR3. V dropped 4 bases and J dropped 5 bases, with 17 bases sitting between them. Germline loops: CDR1 WNHNN, CDR2 SYGVQD (reference sequence). The CDR3 region is CASSGSGTSKTGELFF. CDR3 DNA: TGCGCCAGCAGTGGATCCGGGACCTCCAAAACCGGGGAGCTGTTTTTT.

There are many counts of this clonotype. The chain combines TRBV2 with TRBJ2-7; TRBD1 matches 8 bases. Looked up from germline, CDR1 is SNHLY and CDR2 is FYNNEI. With 6 bases clipped from V and 5 bases from J, the junction kept 9 bases outside the gene matches. The CDR3 is 14 amino acids. Here the CDR3 reads CASRRQGMGNEQYF. The DNA for the CDR3 is TGTGCCAGCAGACGACAGGGGATGGGAAACGAGCAGTACTTC.

This clonotype was counted ten times or more. The rearrangement links TRBV5-1 to TRBJ1-2, with no clear D. Germline CDR1 and CDR2: SGHRS and YFSETQ. The V gene lost 4 bases and the J gene lost 6 bases, with 10 bases spanning the gap. The length of the CDR3 is 12 residues. Here the CDR3 reads CASSGGTHGYTF. The CDR3 DNA reads as TGCGCCAGCAGCGGAGGAACCCATGGCTACACCTTC.

Concerning this clonotype: A much larger clone sits a single nucleotide away, making a read error possible. The gene calls are TRBV20-1 and TRBJ2-2; D is ambiguous. V was shortened by 1 base and J by 7 bases, with 10 bases between the two germline ends. Germline V CDR1 and CDR2: DFQATT, SNEGSKA (reference sequence). CDR3 length equals 13 residues. The CDR3 sequence: CSARGQGRGELFF. The CDR3 nucleotides read TGCAGTGCTAGAGGTCAAGGACGCGGGGAGCTGTTTTTT.

There are a few counts of this clonotype. The gene calls are TRBV29-1 and TRBJ2-5; D call uncertain. Per the germline V gene, CDR1 is SQVTM and CDR2 is ANQGSEA. The CDR3 sequence is 12 residues long. V lost 3 bases and J lost 5, with 10 bases in between. For the CDR3, the DNA is TGCAGCGTTGATAGGCAACGGGAGACCCAGTACTTC. This translates into CSVDRQRETQYF.

The table lists this clonotype with many counts. The CDR3 sequence: CASSWWSTSTDTQYF. The CDR3 coding sequence is TGTGCCAGCAGTTGGTGGTCTACTAGCACAGATACGCAGTATTTT. The chain joins TRBV7-2 to TRBJ2-3; D gene uncertain. Germline loops: CDR1 SGHTA, CDR2 FQGNSA. V lost 6 bases, J lost 0 bases, and 13 bases lay in between. The CDR3 loop spans 15 amino acids.

The sample holds many counts of this clonotype. V is TRBV27 and J is TRBJ2-7, with a possible D match to TRBD1 (6 bases). Trimming removed 0 bases from V and 4 bases from J, with 16 bases in between. The CDR3 has 16 residues. Germline V gives CDR1 MNHEY, CDR2 SMNVEV (reference sequence). Written as DNA, the CDR3 is TGTGCCAGCAGTTTATCGCAGGGGCGCTCTGATTACGAGCAGTACTTC. It specifies CASSLSQGRSDYEQYF.

CDR3 residues: CASSPTSGSYNEQYF. The CDR3 DNA follows: TGCGCCAGCAGCCCCACTAGCGGGAGTTACAATGAGCAGTACTTC. The chain uses TRBV5-1 and TRBJ2-1, with TRBD2 identical over 11 bases. Gene TRBJ2-7 matches the end of the DNA better, so the J call may be wrong. This CDR3 has 15 residues. CDR1 SGHRS and CDR2 YFSETQ come from the germline V gene.

The chain carries TRBV4-1 and TRBJ2-2; D call uncertain. V lost 1 base and J lost 13, with 13 bases in between. CDR3 length equals 13 residues. CDR1 is MGHRA, CDR2 YSYEKL, per germline. The DNA of the CDR3 is TGCGCCAGCAGCCAAGCGGCCTCGCGACGGCTGTTTTTT. Translating gives CASSQAASRRLFF.

V usage is TRBV11-2 and J usage is TRBJ1-2; D gene uncertain. V was cut by 4 bases and J by 3 bases, with 12 bases left in between. CDR3 length equals 14 residues. The V gene's germline CDR1 is SGHAT and CDR2 FQNNGV. CDR3 bases: TGTGCCAGCAGCTCGCAAAACTTCGACTATGGCTACACCTTC. Its protein product is CASSSQNFDYGYTF.